This T cell receptor (beta chain) was identified in a study of radiotherapy plus CTLA-4 blockade in lung cancer. Study summary: The study recorded objective responses in roughly 20% of patients and disease control in 31%. Whole-study findings and limits: Reportedly, early blood T cell clone dynamics best predicted response, with interferon-beta. Among blood TCR repertoires after radiotherapy plus ipilimumab, tumor-derived clones expanded.

This CDR3 is 15 amino acids long. Germline loops: CDR1 SGDLS, CDR2 YYNGEE. Trimming took off 0 bases at V and 4 bases at J, with 14 bases between the two ends. Those patients who had chemo-refractory metastatic non-small-cell lung cancer were given focal radiation along with CTLA-4 blockade through ipilimumab. The table came from immunoSEQ multiplex PCR; TCRdb's copy has only in-frame clones and leaves some out. Altogether more than 90,000 clones are present, roughly 77% being singletons, with the ten largest covering roughly 3.3%. Worth noting for this clone: Its antigen is unknown.

The material was peripheral blood, obtained from a patient treated with radiotherapy plus ipilimumab. This TCR was sampled from a human donor with non-small cell lung cancer that progressed on radiotherapy plus ipilimumab. Some clones in this sample may be carry-over from other donors' samples. This chain links TRBV9 with TRBJ2-7; D could derive from TRBD1 or TRBD2 (5 bases each). CDR3 nucleotides: TGTGCCAGCAGCGTAGGAGGGGCCCTTGGGTACGAGCAGTACTTC. It specifies CASSVGGALGYEQYF.